This entry is about one T cell receptor beta chain. Its cognate antigen is unknown. The authors generated TCR beta cDNA through 5'RACE template switching with UMIs. Reanalyzing the 5' RACE reads, TCRdb keeps one entry per CDR3 protein, without DNA. The sample yields about 120,000 distinct CDR3 sequences, of which the top ten take up around 20%. This CDR3 has 16 residues. CDR1 is SGHTA and CDR2 is FQGTGA in the germline V gene. The data are from a study of T cells expressing NK-cell markers. Study-level information: In the group of eight sequenced donors, seven were HCMV-seropositive and one was seronegative. General study findings and limits: HCMV specificity of the expanded NKG2C+ T cell clones stayed unclear.

The V call is TRBV7-3, the J call TRBJ2-1; TCRdb calls TRBD2, which cannot be checked without DNA. Material for sequencing was blood T cells: a sorted CD56 or NKG2C T cell subset, CD4+ or CD8+ T cells, or bulk PBMC T cells (not recorded which). This TCR was sampled from a woman aged 18 to 75 in good health. The CDR3 region is CASSSLAGGPDDEQFF.